Listed below are T cell receptor beta chains from one sample, sequenced in a study of T cells in narcolepsy. Profiled with immunoSEQ multiplex PCR; TCRdb holds only in-frame clones, not every one. The sample lists 25,000 to 30,000 clones; 78% were seen once. Sequencing was carried out using CD45RA- memory CD4+ T cells from PBMCs. The receptor set was obtained from a human donor with narcolepsy. Both conserved end residues are trimmed from each CDR3.

>TRBV6-1
ASSEAGRNYGYT
>TRBV10-3
AISERDRYGYT
>TRBV7-3
ASSRDPQGEAF
>TRBV14
ASSVFTSGGETQY
>TRBV7-2
ASSPGLYTDTQY
>TRBV19
ASTPRLQNSGANVLT
>TRBV7-8
ASSLSSEGTEAF
>TRBV9
ASSAQPLALTDTQY
>TRBV9
ASSPQRRAGDNEKLF
>TRBV6-6
ASSRANEQY
>TRBV5-4
ASSLVGAGNTIY
>TRBV6-1
ASSREISSGLAGS
>TRBV5-1
ASSSGQAPSTDTQY
>TRBV7-9
ASSLGAVHHEQY
>TRBV9
ASSVTGLAENTDTQY
>TRBV5-1
ASGDHAGGETEAF
>TRBV23-1
AGYRGLAANEKLF
>TRBV6-5
ASSYLGGDTEAF
>TRBV10-2
ASSDGLNTEAF
>TRBV6-1
ASTPTGVSNQPQH
>TRBV5-6
ASSFRAGWMINTEAF
>TRBV5-4
ASRSGLAGGLDEQF
>TRBV5-1
ASSLTGTSVNEQF
>TRBV7-2
ASSLKGALVHEQY
>TRBV9
ASSVDRGRGYT
>TRBV5-1
ATRERDNTGELF
>TRBV11-1
ASSLALTGQGETQY
>TRBV19
ASSMVPWGAGSQETQY
>TRBV5-1
ASSGTGIGTEAF
>TRBV10-3
AIRGTSGQSYEQY
>TRBV2
ASSEGGYNEQF
>TRBV11-2
ASSPLSRQGKYEQY
>TRBV7-9
ASSLGASGGSTDTQY
>TRBV27
ASSPLIGGGRPYNEQF
>TRBV7-9
ASSPQSWYRTTDTQY
>TRBV5-6
ASSARNYQPQH
>TRBV9
ASSVAGRGSSPLH
>TRBV11-2
ASSLESARNTIY
>TRBV4-2
ASSRRLAGGRETQY
>TRBV11-3
ASSAGGYNEQF
>TRBV11-1
ASSLELGAYEQY
>TRBV27
ASSHSGTGGNTIY
>TRBV5-4
ASSKGQYSYNEQF